The 13 T cell receptor beta chains below all came from one sample that was sequenced in a study of T cell responses to AZD1222 COVID-19 vaccine (dated by TCRdb to the early 2020s). The method was the immunoSEQ multiplex PCR assay. The immuneACCESS repertoire file appears here via TCRdb, limited to in-frame rearrangements. These files lack a portion of the clones; in checked studies, under half of the deficit traces to unresolved V genes, and the cause of the others is not known. The sample has 100,000 to 150,000 clones on record, 75% to 90% of them singletons. The ten biggest clones cover 3.5% to 5.5% of the sample. The sample's time point label, decoded: about 28 days (+/-7) after the second vaccine dose. Here the sequenced sample was peripheral blood, taken 28 days after the second AZD1222 dose. The receptors come from an adult who received the AZD1222 COVID-19 vaccine.

The chain has TRBV6-5 and TRBJ2-7, with D possibly TRBD2 on 5 matching bases. Germline loops: CDR1 MNHEY, CDR2 SVGAGI. Deletions cut 4 bases from V and 6 bases from J, with 10 bases between. CDR3 length equals 12 residues. This CDR3 is CASSFGKGEQYF. For the CDR3, the DNA is TGTGCCAGCAGTTTCGGGAAAGGCGAGCAGTACTTC.

The chain employs TRBV28 and TRBJ2-7; 8 nucleotides match TRBD1. The CDR3 extends over 15 amino acids. Trimming took 6 bases from V and 3 from J; bases not matched to a gene: 10. The germline V gene has CDR1 MDHEN and CDR2 SYDVKM. The CDR3 loop is CASRNPQGTGYEQYF. The CDR3 DNA reads TGTGCCAGCAGAAACCCACAGGGGACAGGCTACGAGCAGTACTTC.

J is TRBJ2-5 and V is TRBV28; no clear D gene. In germline, CDR1 is MDHEN, CDR2 SYDVKM. The CDR3 spans 13 residues. Deletions cut 3 bases from V and 5 bases from J, with 10 bases between. This CDR3 reads CASSFYTGETQYF. The CDR3 bases are TGTGCCAGCAGTTTCTACACCGGGGAGACCCAGTACTTC.

In this sample, this clone turned up once. V gene TRBV29-1 combines with J gene TRBJ1-1; D is perhaps TRBD1 (6 bases). CDR1 SQVTM and CDR2 ANQGSEA come from the germline V gene. V lost 7 bases and J lost 0, with 12 bases in between. The CDR3 is 13 residues long. CDR3 residues: CSGSGQMNTEAFF. CDR3 sequence (DNA): TGCAGCGGTTCAGGACAGATGAACACTGAAGCTTTCTTT.

The chain recombines TRBV6-2 or TRBV6-3 with TRBJ2-7, with 9 bases aligning to TRBD2. Losses at the gene ends were 2 bases for V and 0 bases for J; bases not matched to a gene: 5. This CDR3 is built from 16 residues. The germline CDR1 and CDR2 sequences are MNHEY and SVGEGT. The CDR3 nucleotides are TGTGCCAGCAGTTACCTCTTAGCGGGGGACTCCTACGAGCAGTACTTC. Translated: CASSYLLAGDSYEQYF.

The chain couples TRBV9 to TRBJ2-3; 14 bases match TRBD2. After removal of 3 bases from V and 5 bases from J, the junction contained 5 bases not matched to a gene. Germline V gene lookup returns CDR1 SGDLS and CDR2 YYNGEE. The CDR3 consists of 16 residues. The CDR3 nucleotides read TGTGCCAGCAGCGCGGGACTAGCGGGGGCGGAAGATACGCAGTATTTT. Translating it yields CASSAGLAGAEDTQYF.

The chain uses TRBV2 and TRBJ1-5; no clear D gene. The CDR3 is 13 amino acids. V was pared by 6 bases and J by 2 bases, with 8 bases between. The germline CDR1 and CDR2 sequences are SNHLY and FYNNEI. The CDR3 reads CASRAGRNQPQHF. The DNA of the CDR3 is TGTGCCAGCAGGGCAGGACGCAATCAGCCCCAGCATTTT.

The chain links TRBV28 to TRBJ1-5; D is possibly TRBD1 (5 bases). Germline V gives CDR1 MDHEN, CDR2 SYDVKM. The CDR3 totals 15 residues. V lost 4 bases to trimming and J lost 7 bases, with 17 bases between them. CDR3 region: CASSSLLGVNQPQHF. The CDR3 coding sequence is TGTGCCAGCAGTTCCCTTTTAGGGGTAAACCAGCCCCAGCATTTT.

Only one count was recorded for this clone. This CDR3 reads CASRDRLKNYGYTF. The CDR3 DNA reads TGTGCCAGTAGGGACAGGCTAAAGAACTATGGCTACACCTTC. V and J are TRBV19 and TRBJ1-2, with TRBD1 matching over 7 bases. This CDR3 region has 14 residues. Germline CDR1 and CDR2: LNHDA and SQIVND (reference sequence). J was trimmed by 2 bases and V by 6 bases; bases with no gene match: 6.

This clone was picked up one time. The chain joins TRBV19 to TRBJ1-6; D is possibly TRBD1 (5 bases). This CDR3 has 16 amino acids. V was cut by 8 bases and J by 8 bases, with 22 bases left in between. Germline CDR1 is LNHDA and CDR2 is SQIVND (reference sequence). The CDR3 DNA reads as TGTGCCAGTGATGACAAGGCCGGGACGGTCGATTCACCCCTCCACTTT. This translates into CASDDKAGTVDSPLHF. Together with reference TRBV19 and TRBJ1-6, the CDR3 gives the full variable domain: DGGITQSPKYLFRKEGQNVTLSCEQNLNHDAMYWYRQDPGQGLRLIYYSQIVNDFQKGDIAEGYSVSREKKESFPLTVTSAQKNPTAFYLCASDDKAGTVDSPLHFGNGTRLTVT.

The chain joins TRBV5-1 to TRBJ1-4, with 8 bases lining up with TRBD1. After removal of 4 bases from V and 8 bases from J, the junction contained 7 bases not matched to a gene. Germline V gives CDR1 SGHRS, CDR2 YFSETQ. The CDR3 is made up of 14 amino acids. The DNA of the CDR3 is TGCGCCAGCAGCAGCGGGACAGGTCGCGAAAAACTGTTTTTT. This codes for CASSSGTGREKLFF.

The chain uses TRBV6-4 and TRBJ1-1; possible D gene TRBD1, 6 bases. The CDR3 is 15 amino acids. CDR1 and CDR2 from the germline V gene are MRHNA and SNTAGT. V was pared by 0 bases and J by 8 bases, with 16 bases between. In DNA, the CDR3 is TGTGCCAGCAGTGACTCCGACCGGGGGCGAAACGAAGCTTTCTTT. It yields the protein CASSDSDRGRNEAFF.

The chain links TRBV28 to TRBJ1-2; 10 bases match TRBD1. Trimming took 6 bases from V and 4 from J; bases not matched to a gene: 17. This CDR3 comprises 18 residues. CDR1 MDHEN and CDR2 SYDVKM come from the germline V gene. CDR3 nucleotide sequence: TGTGCCAGCAGCTCCTTAGAGGGGGACAGGGGACTTTTCTATGGCTACACCTTC. It translates to CASSSLEGDRGLFYGYTF.